This T cell receptor (beta chain) was captured by sequencing in a study of blood T cells in healthy people across ages. Across the study: About one barcoded beta molecule per two T cells was captured by template switching.

This clonotype has only a few counts. Each individual donor underwent a draw of approximately 9.8 milliliters of peripheral blood. The CDR3 runs to 14 residues. Per the germline V gene, CDR1 is DFQATT and CDR2 is SNEGSKA (reference sequence). With a J-beta primer mix and a sample-barcoded 5' primer, a second PCR ran about 7 to 11 cycles. MiXCR, applied by TCRdb to the 5' RACE reads, yields one record per CDR3 protein. The sample has 450,000 to 650,000 distinct CDR3 sequences; more than 20% are singletons. The same sample was also studied in work on T cells of mothers and their children. That work states: cDNA was synthesized from all extracted RNA at around 1.5 ug per reaction.

The V and J genes are TRBV20-1 and TRBJ2-5, with TRBD2 matching 15 bases. The assigned J gene may be wrong: the sequence end matches TRBJ2-1 better. The sequenced sample was blood. This clonotype was obtained from a boy between 10 and 17 years old in good health. CDR3 in DNA: TGCAGTGCTGAGCCGGGACTAGCGGGGGGCCCTCAGTTCTTC. Its protein product is CSAEPGLAGGPQFF.